This T cell receptor (beta chain) appears in the sequencing data of a study of T cell repertoires in cytomegalovirus infection. Across the study: It can be stated that public TCR beta signatures indicated CMV infection as well as a matching HLA type.

Broader study findings: The study found HLA-C-restricted CMV-specific TCR beta clonotypes dominating the ex vivo response.

Germline values: CDR1 SGHRS, CDR2 YFSETQ. V was clipped by 0 bases and J by 3 bases, with 4 bases between them. This CDR3 region has 14 residues. In the case of this clonotype: Its antigen remains unknown.

A single record per CDR3 protein comes from TCRdb applying MiXCR to the reads. The table records fewer than 550,000 distinct CDR3 sequences, approximately 16% of them present only once. Material for sequencing was CD8+ T cells from PBMCs. The source of this sequence is a human donor in good health (CMV status not recorded). Some clones in this sample may be carry-over from other donors' samples. The rearrangement uses TRBV5-1 and TRBJ1-6; D unresolved. The CDR3 loop reads CASSLVNYNSPLHF. The CDR3 bases are TGCGCCAGCAGCTTGGTCAACTATAATTCACCCCTCCACTTT.